Below, 11 T cell receptor beta chains from the same sample are listed, as sequenced in a study of blood T cell repertoires in COVID-19. Profiled with immunoSEQ multiplex PCR; TCRdb holds only in-frame clones, not every one. Of nearly 200,000 clones in the sample, approximately 87% were seen once. The sequencing sample was made of peripheral blood. Receptors originate from a woman aged 70-85 years with acute or convalescent COVID-19.

The gene calls are TRBV7-2 and TRBJ2-5, with 11 positions matching TRBD2. Germline CDR1 and CDR2: SGHTA and FQGNSA. J was trimmed by 5 bases and V by 2 bases; bases with no gene match: 13. There are 18 residues in the CDR3. CDR3 coding DNA: TGTGCCAGCAGCTTATGGGCTAGCGGGGGGACCTTCCATGAGACCCAGTACTTC. Its protein is CASSLWASGGTFHETQYF.

The chain has TRBV27 and TRBJ2-7; D is perhaps TRBD2 (6 bases). The germline gives CDR1 MNHEY, CDR2 SMNVEV (reference sequence). V was trimmed by 6 bases and J by 3 bases, leaving 15 bases between them. The CDR3 is 14 residues long. CDR3 sequence: CASSRTPGGYEQYF. CDR3 nucleotide sequence: TGTGCCAGCAGCCGAACCCCCGGGGGCTACGAGCAGTACTTC.

V is TRBV6-5 and J is TRBJ2-7, with 12 bases lining up with TRBD1. The CDR3 sequence is 15 residues long. J lost 3 bases, V lost 8 bases, and 8 bases had no gene match. CDR1 MNHEY and CDR2 SVGAGI come from the germline V gene. The CDR3 loop is CASVRDRGLIYEQYF. CDR3 sequence (DNA): TGTGCCAGCGTACGGGACAGGGGGCTCATCTACGAGCAGTACTTC.

Only a few counts were recorded for this clone. The chain joins TRBV9 to TRBJ1-5; TRBD1 matches at 12 bases. The junction had 5 bases not matched to a gene; V was cut back by 3 bases and J by 7 bases. Germline V lookup: CDR1 SGDLS, CDR2 YYNGEE. The CDR3 runs to 15 residues. CDR3 DNA sequence: TGTGCCAGCAGCGAGGGACAGGGGGCACGGCAGCCCCAGCATTTT. Encoded protein: CASSEGQGARQPQHF.

In this sample, this clone turned up a few times. The chain carries TRBV11-2 and TRBJ1-3; 10 bases fit TRBD1. Germline CDR1 and CDR2: SGHAT and FQNNGV. Trimming removed 5 bases from V and 2 bases from J; junction bases left unmatched: 3. CDR3 length: 15 amino acids. This chain's CDR3 is CASSGGTGAGNTIYF. The CDR3 DNA reads TGTGCCAGCAGCGGCGGGACAGGGGCTGGAAACACCATATATTTT. Drawing the rest from reference TRBV11-2 and TRBJ1-3, the complete variable domain is EAGVAQSPRYKIIEKRQSVAFWCNPISGHATLYWYQQILGQGPKLLIQFQNNGVVDDSQLPKDRFSAERLKGVDSTLKIQPAKLEDSAVYLCASSGGTGAGNTIYFGEGSWLTVV.

A single count supports this clone. The CDR3 reads CASSGQGVSNQPQHF. CDR3 DNA sequence: TGTGCCAGCAGCGGACAGGGGGTAAGCAATCAGCCCCAGCATTTT. The chain joins TRBV2 to TRBJ1-5; 10 positions agree with TRBD1. The CDR3 extends over 15 amino acids. The V segment lost 6 bases and the J segment 1 base; nucleotides outside the gene matches: 3. Germline V gene sequence: CDR1 SNHLY, CDR2 FYNNEI.

The J gene is TRBJ2-5, the V gene TRBV6-2 or TRBV6-3; the match to TRBD2 covers 10 bases. This CDR3 region has 16 residues. After removal of 4 bases from V and 3 bases from J, the junction contained 8 bases not matched to a gene. Germline V gives CDR1 MNHEY, CDR2 SVGEGT. The CDR3 is CASSSLRTSGKETQYF. CDR3 bases: TGTGCCAGCAGTTCCCTCAGGACTAGCGGTAAAGAGACCCAGTACTTC.

This clone has just a few counts. The V and J genes are TRBV11-2 and TRBJ1-4; tentative D call: TRBD1 (6 bases). The CDR3 covers 16 residues. Deletions cut 1 base from V and 7 bases from J, with 16 bases between. The germline V gene encodes CDR1 SGHAT and CDR2 FQNNGV. The CDR3 reads CASSLGAQGRSEKLFF. In DNA form, the CDR3 reads TGTGCCAGCAGCTTAGGGGCACAGGGAAGGAGTGAAAAACTGTTTTTT.

The chain joins TRBV9 to TRBJ1-2; a possible D gene is TRBD1 (5 bases). Germline values: CDR1 SGDLS, CDR2 YYNGEE. The CDR3 contains 15 residues. V was pared by 4 bases and J by 3 bases, with 16 bases between. The CDR3 reads CASSIGAGGHYGYTF. For the CDR3, the DNA is TGTGCCAGCAGCATAGGGGCCGGGGGTCACTATGGCTACACCTTC. The whole variable domain, remainder taken from reference TRBV9 and TRBJ1-2, is DSGVTQTPKHLITATGQRVTLRCSPRSGDLSVYWYQQSLDQGLQFLIQYYNGEERAKGNILERFSAQQFPDLHSELNLSSLELGDSALYFCASSIGAGGHYGYTFGSGTRLTVV.

The rearrangement joins TRBV6-5 to TRBJ2-7, with D maybe TRBD1 (5 bases). In germline, CDR1 is MNHEY, CDR2 SVGAGI. The CDR3 is 12 amino acids. Trimming took 8 bases from V and 2 from J, leaving 10 bases between them. The chain's CDR3 is CASSGLAYEQYF. The CDR3 DNA reads as TGTGCCAGCTCAGGGCTAGCCTACGAGCAGTACTTC.

On this clone itself: Other DNA variants within this sample encode the same CDR3. This rearrangement joins TRBV5-1 to TRBJ2-5, with D tentatively TRBD1 (6 bases). The CDR3 contains 13 residues. Trimming took off 3 bases at V and 3 bases at J, with 9 bases between the two ends. Germline-derived CDR1 and CDR2 are SGHRS and YFSETQ. The CDR3 loop is CASSSTGKETQYF. CDR3 in DNA: TGCGCCAGCAGCTCCACAGGGAAAGAGACCCAGTACTTC. Using reference TRBV5-1 and TRBJ2-5 for the parts outside the CDR3, the full variable domain is KAGVTQTPRYLIKTRGQQVTLSCSPISGHRSVSWYQQTPGQGLQFLFEYFSETQRNKGNFPGRFSGRQFSNSRSEMNVSTLELGDSALYLCASSSTGKETQYFGPGTRLLVL.